This is a list of T cell receptor beta chains from one sample in a study of PD-L1 blockade in urothelial cancer. Repertoires were generated with immunoSEQ multiplex PCR, while TCRdb's copy carries only in-frame clones and drops some. This table holds 30,000 to 40,000 clones, 80% to 95% found once. The sequencing here drew on PBMCs, taken around atezolizumab (anti-PD-L1) treatment. The source of these receptors is a woman aged 55-69 years with urothelial cancer. The CDR3 runs from the conserved cysteine through the conserved F or W. A D gene is named only where the DNA matches it firmly. Where a row states a size, it is once, few, many or the class of an expanded clone; other rows omit it.

cdr3_length j_call d_call clone_size v_call cdr3_aa cdr3_nt
17 TRBJ2-7 TRBD2 NA TRBV12-5 CASGGGLAGKKVHEQYF TGTGCTAGTGGGGGGGGACTAGCGGGAAAAAAGGTGCACGAGCAGTACTTC
14 TRBJ2-3 NA NA TRBV5-8 CASSLERETDTQYF TGTGCCAGCAGCTTGGAGAGGGAAACAGATACGCAGTATTTT
13 TRBJ1-2 TRBD1 NA TRBV28 CASGRDRGYGYTF TGTGCCAGCGGCCGGGACAGGGGTTATGGCTACACCTTC
13 TRBJ2-5 TRBD1 NA TRBV5-4 CASSSDRVETQYF TGTGCCAGCAGCTCGGACAGGGTGGAGACCCAGTACTTC
16 TRBJ2-7 NA NA TRBV28 CASSLRSGKGAYEQYF TGTGCCAGCAGTTTACGTTCGGGGAAAGGAGCCTACGAGCAGTACTTC
18 TRBJ2-1 TRBD2 few TRBV9 CASSPTGLAGVSYNEQFF TGTGCCAGCAGCCCGACAGGGTTAGCGGGAGTCTCCTACAATGAGCAGTTCTTC
14 TRBJ2-7 TRBD2 NA TRBV28 CASSFGGREVEQYF TGTGCCAGCAGTTTCGGCGGGAGGGAGGTCGAGCAGTACTTC
17 TRBJ2-1 NA NA TRBV29-1 CSVEDVTFSLDHNEQFF TGCAGCGTTGAAGATGTGACATTCAGCCTTGATCACAATGAGCAGTTCTTC
15 TRBJ2-1 NA NA TRBV5-1 CASSFGQSSYNEQFF TGCGCCAGCAGCTTTGGACAGAGCTCCTACAATGAGCAGTTCTTC
15 TRBJ2-1 TRBD2 NA TRBV6-6 CASSAIAGGYNEQFF TGTGCCAGCAGTGCCATAGCGGGAGGGTACAATGAGCAGTTCTTC
13 TRBJ1-2 NA NA TRBV28 CASSLSANYGYTF TGTGCCAGCAGTCTCAGTGCCAACTATGGCTACACCTTC
15 TRBJ1-6 NA NA TRBV5-1 CASSLGQQYNSPLHF TGCGCCAGCAGCTTGGGACAGCAGTATAATTCACCCCTCCACTTT
14 TRBJ2-7 TRBD2 NA TRBV27 CASSLVAGAYEQYF TGTGCCAGCAGTTTAGTGGCGGGAGCCTACGAGCAGTACTTC
15 TRBJ2-3 TRBD2 NA TRBV7-9 CASSLTGGLTDTQYF TGTGCCAGCAGCTTAACGGGAGGGTTGACAGATACGCAGTATTTT
19 TRBJ2-3 NA NA TRBV4-1 CASSQERRLEVGNTDTQYF TGCGCCAGCAGCCAAGAGCGGCGATTGGAGGTAGGAAACACAGATACGCAGTATTTT
17 TRBJ1-1 TRBD1 NA TRBV7-2 CASSPRDRGRVGTEAFF TGTGCCAGCAGCCCACGGGACAGGGGGCGGGTAGGCACTGAAGCTTTCTTT
13 TRBJ2-1 NA few TRBV18 CASSPQQGNEQFF TGTGCCAGCTCACCACAGCAGGGCAATGAGCAGTTCTTC
15 TRBJ2-7 NA NA TRBV27 CASSSTTFRVYEQYF TGTGCCAGCAGTTCAACAACCTTCCGGGTCTACGAGCAGTACTTC
15 TRBJ2-7 NA NA TRBV13 CASSSSKRSSYEQYF TGTGCCAGCAGCTCCTCCAAGCGGTCCTCCTACGAGCAGTACTTC
14 TRBJ2-7 NA NA TRBV9 CASSVVDSSYEQYF TGTGCCAGCAGCGTAGTGGACAGCTCCTACGAGCAGTACTTC